The next 15 T cell receptor beta chains were all read from a single sample in a study of cytomegalovirus exposure and HLA in healthy donors. Vbeta (60) and Jbeta (13) primers were used in the PCR. Method: immunoSEQ multiplex PCR; TCRdb's copy keeps in-frame clones and lacks some. This table has 250,000 to 300,000 clones, just under 85% appearing once. Sequencing was carried out using PBMCs. These receptors were obtained from a woman in her forties in good health and CMV-seropositive.

V is TRBV19 and J is TRBJ1-1, with D possibly being TRBD1 (5 bases). The CDR3 runs to 15 residues. The ends were cut back, 7 bases at V and 4 bases at J, with 19 bases in the middle. CDR1 LNHDA and CDR2 SQIVND come from the germline V gene (reference sequence). CDR3 sequence reads: CASNTRGVQGTEAFF. The CDR3 nucleotides are TGTGCCAGTAATACCCGAGGTGTCCAGGGCACTGAAGCTTTCTTT.

This clone is a singleton in its sample. The rearrangement uses TRBV5-6 and TRBJ2-3; 10 positions agree with TRBD2. Germline values: CDR1 SGHDT, CDR2 YYEEEE. V lost 0 bases to trimming and J lost 2 bases; unmatched junction nucleotides: 6. CDR3 size: 17 residues. This chain's CDR3 is CASSLAGLAIFTDTQYF. As DNA, the CDR3 is TGTGCCAGCAGCTTGGCGGGACTAGCGATATTCACAGATACGCAGTATTTT.

This chain links TRBV19 with TRBJ1-3; the D gene is possibly TRBD1 (6 bases). V was pared by 3 bases and J by 7 bases, with 19 bases between. The CDR3 runs 16 residues. Germline V gene lookup returns CDR1 LNHDA and CDR2 SQIVND (reference sequence). The DNA of the CDR3 is TGTGCCAGTAGTATTTCGGGGGGCCGGATGAGTAACACCATATATTTT. Amino acid sequence: CASSISGGRMSNTIYF.

This chain joins TRBV5-4 and TRBJ2-1, with TRBD2 matching 8 bases. CDR1 SGHNT and CDR2 YYREEE come from the germline V gene (reference sequence). Losses at the gene ends were 7 bases for V and 7 bases for J; bases not matched to a gene: 7. The CDR3 consists of 13 residues. The CDR3 nucleotides are TGTGCCAGCGGCCGGGGGGGGAAGAATGAGCAGTTCTTC. Translated, it gives CASGRGGKNEQFF.

The V and J genes are TRBV9 and TRBJ2-1; 14 bases fit TRBD2. The CDR3 consists of 16 residues. V lost 4 bases to trimming and J lost 7 bases; unmatched junction nucleotides: 7. The germline gives CDR1 SGDLS, CDR2 YYNGEE. The CDR3 loop is CASSPLGTSGRNEQFF. Here the CDR3 DNA reads TGTGCCAGCAGCCCACTCGGGACTAGCGGGAGAAATGAGCAGTTCTTC.

The chain uses TRBV6-4 and TRBJ2-2; D call uncertain. This CDR3 has 17 amino acids. Trimming took off 3 bases at V and 0 bases at J, with 14 bases between the two ends. Germline loops: CDR1 MRHNA, CDR2 SNTAGT. CDR3 DNA sequence: TGTGCCAGCAGTGAGTTTGCATGGCCGACGAACACCGGGGAGCTGTTTTTT. It translates to CASSEFAWPTNTGELFF.

The rearrangement joins TRBV5-4 to TRBJ2-5; TRBD2 is a possible D gene (6 bases). The DNA end is a closer match to TRBJ2-7, so the J assignment may be wrong. The CDR3 length is 16 residues. Per the germline V gene, CDR1 is SGHNT and CDR2 is YYREEE (reference sequence). The CDR3: CASSLAEGGNPYEQYF. The CDR3 DNA reads as TGTGCCAGCAGCTTGGCCGAGGGCGGGAATCCCTACGAGCAGTACTTC.

The chain joins TRBV11-3 to TRBJ1-1; possibly TRBD1 for D (5 bases). V was cut by 0 bases and J by 1 base, with 6 bases left in between. The CDR3 totals 14 residues. Germline CDR1 is SGHNT and CDR2 is YENEEA. The CDR3 protein is CASSLDQGNTEAFF. In DNA, the CDR3 is TGTGCCAGCAGCTTAGACCAGGGGAACACTGAAGCTTTCTTT.

V gene TRBV10-1 combines with J gene TRBJ2-7, with D unresolved. The CDR3 consists of 11 residues. V gave up 7 bases and J gave up 4 bases, with 8 bases separating them. The germline gives CDR1 WNHNN, CDR2 SYGVQD (reference sequence). The CDR3 DNA sequence: TGCGCCAGCACTCTGAGTTACGAGCAGTACTTC. Translation gives CASTLSYEQYF.

The rearrangement joins TRBV19 to TRBJ2-1; TRBD2 is a possible D gene (6 bases). Germline V CDR1 and CDR2: LNHDA, SQIVND (reference sequence). Trimming pared 1 base from V and 1 base from J, leaving 11 bases between. The CDR3 is made up of 16 amino acids. The CDR3 DNA reads TGTGCCAGTAGTATAGGGGCGGGACCTTCCTACAATGAGCAGTTCTTC. It yields the protein CASSIGAGPSYNEQFF. The variable domain in full, completed from reference TRBV19 and TRBJ2-1, reads DGGITQSPKYLFRKEGQNVTLSCEQNLNHDAMYWYRQDPGQGLRLIYYSQIVNDFQKGDIAEGYSVSREKKESFPLTVTSAQKNPTAFYLCASSIGAGPSYNEQFFGPGTRLTVL.

This clone was seen a handful of times. The chain links TRBV7-3 to TRBJ2-7; D is perhaps TRBD1 (6 bases). This CDR3 contains 12 residues. Germline CDR1 SGHTA, CDR2 FQGTGA. The V end was cut by 4 bases, the J end by 3 bases, with 7 bases between. The CDR3 loop reads CASSSTGYEQYF. CDR3 coding DNA: TGTGCCAGCAGCTCGACAGGCTACGAGCAGTACTTC.

The V gene is TRBV7-6, the J gene TRBJ2-7; tentatively, D is TRBD2 (6 bases). Germline values: CDR1 SGHVS, CDR2 FNYEAQ. The CDR3 sequence is 16 residues long. V lost 5 bases and J 0 bases, leaving 17 bases between the germline ends. CDR3 sequence: CASSRTISGSSYEQYF. DNA for the CDR3: TGTGCCAGCAGCCGAACAATTAGCGGAAGCTCCTACGAGCAGTACTTC.

The chain has TRBV6-5 and TRBJ2-1; D unresolved. V lost 0 bases and J 4 bases, leaving 4 bases between the germline ends. The CDR3 consists of 13 residues. Germline lookup yields CDR1 MNHEY and CDR2 SVGAGI. The CDR3 is CASSYSRYNEQFF. The CDR3 DNA reads as TGTGCCAGCAGTTACTCCCGGTACAATGAGCAGTTCTTC.

The rearrangement uses TRBV7-3 and TRBJ2-6; D is possibly TRBD1 (5 bases). From germline, CDR1 is SGHTA and CDR2 FQGTGA. CDR3 size: 17 residues. Trimming removed 3 bases at V and 0 bases at J, with 12 bases between. CDR3 amino acids: CASSLRTKSSGANVLTF. The CDR3 DNA is TGTGCCAGCAGCTTGCGGACAAAAAGCTCTGGGGCCAACGTCCTGACTTTC.

This chain connects TRBV6-1 to TRBJ2-3; 9 bases fit TRBD2. The CDR3 sequence is 14 residues long. Germline CDR1 and CDR2: MNHNS and SASEGT. V lost 5 bases to trimming and J lost 7 bases; unmatched junction nucleotides: 7. Written as DNA, the CDR3 is TGTGCCAGCAGTAATAGCGGGGGTAGTTATACGCAGTATTTT. Protein product: CASSNSGGSYTQYF.